Shown below are 3 T cell receptor beta chains from a single sample sequenced in a study of blood T cell repertoires in COVID-19. Only in-frame clones appear in the TCRdb table, and some are missing; sequencing was by immunoSEQ multiplex PCR. The sample has about 200,000 clones, about 88% seen once. The material sequenced was peripheral blood. The receptors originated from a man aged 50 or older with COVID-19, enrolled during active disease.

The chain joins TRBV6-5 to TRBJ2-1; TRBD1 aligns across 7 bases. Germline loops: CDR1 MNHEY, CDR2 SVGAGI. The CDR3 contains 16 residues. Unmatched junction bases numbered 8, after V lost 2 bases and J lost 4 bases. The CDR3 sequence is CASSYPNRGTYNEQFF. CDR3 nucleotides: TGTGCCAGCAGTTACCCCAACAGGGGAACATACAATGAGCAGTTCTTC.

The chain has TRBV9 and TRBJ2-5; D is undetermined. The ends were cut back, 3 bases at V and 5 bases at J, with 14 bases in the middle. The CDR3 extends over 14 amino acids. Looked up from germline, CDR1 is SGDLS and CDR2 is YYNGEE. Here the CDR3 reads CASSADFVRETQYF. In DNA form, the CDR3 reads TGTGCCAGCAGCGCCGACTTCGTTAGGGAGACCCAGTACTTC.

V usage is TRBV4-1 and J usage is TRBJ2-1; TRBD2 agrees at 8 bases. Trimming took 4 bases from V and 5 from J; bases not matched to a gene: 10. Germline CDR1 reads MGHRA; CDR2 reads YSYEKL. The CDR3 has 16 amino acids. The CDR3 protein is CASSPLISGDNNEQFF. The CDR3 nucleotides are TGCGCCAGCAGCCCGCTCATTAGCGGGGATAACAATGAGCAGTTCTTC.